The entry below describes one T cell receptor beta chain. The sample is drawn from a study of blood T cell repertoires in COVID-19. Clones were read by immunoSEQ multiplex PCR, and TCRdb kept only the in-frame ones, dropping some. The data contain hundreds of thousands of clones, approximately 89% of them singletons. Between the trimmed V and J ends, which lost 2 bases and 3 bases, there was a span of 8 bases. From germline, CDR1 is LNHDA and CDR2 SQIVND (reference sequence). The CDR3 contains 13 residues. Participants were aged about 18 to 90 years, lived in about two dozen US areas, and enrolled virtually. Grouping used clinical history reported by participants in a survey and questionnaire.

The receptor was derived from a woman aged 25-40 years with acute COVID-19. The sample comprised PBMCs or T cells enriched from blood (not recorded which). The gene calls are TRBV19 and TRBJ2-7; D ambiguous. In DNA, the CDR3 is TGTGCCAGTAGTATAATTTTAGACTACGAGCAGTACTTC. As protein: CASSIILDYEQYF.